This TCR beta chain stems from a study of T cell clonality in common variable immunodeficiency. The study, taken as a whole, reports: Fewer TCRbeta clones were shared among CVID subjects than controls.

This clone was observed at least ten times. Its antigen is not identified. The read ends 3 residues early relative to the CDR3; the germline J gene fills the gap. The protocol was immunoSEQ multiplex PCR, while the TCRdb copy is restricted to in-frame clones and leaves out a portion. Recorded here are about 55,000 clones, none singletons. V lost 0 bases, J lost 8 bases, and 9 bases stayed unmatched. The CDR3 length is 16 residues. CDR1 is SGHDN, CDR2 FVKESK, per germline. Specimen: peripheral blood mononuclear cells. J is TRBJ2-1 and V is TRBV14, with 8 bases matching TRBD2. This clonotype was sampled from a person aged 18 to 75 in good health. This chain's CDR3 is CASSQDGGGFFDEQFF. CDR3 DNA, as far as it was read: TGTGCCAGCAGCCAAGACGGGGGGGGGTTCTTCGATGAG.